This T cell receptor (beta chain) was identified during a study of cytomegalovirus exposure and HLA in healthy donors (dated by TCRdb to 2016 to 2017). Describing the broader study: An earlier analysis of roughly 610 of the donors reported 276 Gb of sequence data and 117 million unique TCR beta sequences obtained from some 170 million T cells. Approximately 300 gigabases of sequencing data and 78 million or so unique TCR sequences were included in an early release covering roughly 600 HLA-typed donors. Among the roughly 370 genotyped donors, around 81% belonged to the genetic ancestry cluster associated with self-reported Caucasian donors. The study was designed to test whether signatures of past pathogen exposure could be identified by cataloging public T cell receptors. The study used immunosequencing to profile the T cell repertoires of about 670 subjects and linked those repertoires to cytomegalovirus serostatus. Along with the roughly 710-subject first cohort, a separate validation cohort of over 90 different subjects was used. To predict cytomegalovirus infection status, the study combined high-throughput TCR immunosequencing, statistical association of individual TCRs with disease status, and machine learning. To study patterns of TCR occurrence, a later analysis re-analyzed previously published TCR beta repertoires from around 660 donors and added high-resolution HLA genotyping. Rather than using new phenotypic data, the later analysis identified candidate immune exposures from TCR beta sequences and from how often those sequences occurred across donors. An earlier analysis of nearly 600 of the donors applied high-throughput TCR beta sequencing to assess whether each TCR beta V gene segment acted as functional or pseudogenic. Donor age, sex, ethnicity and CMV serostatus were compiled alongside the repertoire data. A later genetic analysis used genome-wide SNP genotypes for about 55% of the 666 donors, treating that subset as a discovery cohort. Every repertoire in the discovery cohort had been generated on one and the same sequencing platform. Both class I and class II loci were covered by HLA typing, at four-digit resolution. Typing coverage differed by locus: A, B, C, DRB1 and DQB1 were typed in about 620-630 donors, DQA1 in about 500, DPA1 in 606, and DPB1 in just under 490. Because of strong linkage in the cohort, five DR-DQ haplotypes were treated as single units for association and clustering. Among about 400 genotyped donors of the cohort, an average of approximately 240,000 unique TCR beta nucleotide sequences was sequenced per donor, of which about 19% were non-productive. The paper as a whole reports these results and caveats: An earlier analysis of around 540 of the donors showed that most TCR beta V segments appeared in productive rearrangements either about 87% or about 30% of the time, which broadly matched IMGT annotations. A later analysis associated 15,000 to 20,000 TCR beta sequences with specific HLA alleles at a false discovery rate of 0.05. In a later genetic analysis, fewer N-insertions in productive TCRs were reported among donors in an Asian-associated ancestry cluster than the roughly 700-donor mean. The sequencing pipeline was judged likely to have produced a cluster of highly shared sequence variants as a technical artifact. In a later genetic analysis, a missense DCLRE1C variant was associated with V-gene and J-gene trimming of TCR beta chains, and the association was replicated in an independent cohort. Because HLA typing was missing for some donors at each locus, association tests included only the typed subset. This cohort had only TCR beta chains sequenced, and the lack of alpha or paired-chain data limited which features could be detected. Most TCR sequences were observed very rarely across donors, whereas some public TCRs were present in many individuals. In a later analysis, TCR association rates were found to vary across HLA loci, with the most associated TCRs seen for DRB1 alleles and the fewest for HLA-C alleles. When HLA alleles, especially DR and DQ, strongly co-occurred, TCR associations were difficult to assign to individual alleles. In a later analysis, HLA-associated TCR beta chains were found to be more clonally expanded and to have lower generation probabilities than equally common non-associated chains. The 87-base-pair reads could not distinguish some IMGT-functional V segments, including TRBV6-2 and TRBV6-3, so those segments were excluded. Most CMV-associated TCR beta chains appeared to be HLA-restricted in a later analysis, and the HLA associations seemed to be driven largely by CMV exposure. The only immune exposure information available for the cohort was CMV serostatus. In both the original and validation cohorts, the classifier was reported to diagnose cytomegalovirus status with high specificity and sensitivity. According to the authors, the approach could potentially be generalized to other disease states and immunological phenotypes. The study gave a list of 150 to 200 TCR beta chains associated with cytomegalovirus. Approximately 18 rarely observed V segments, including chromosome 9 orphons, were excluded from the earlier analysis of approximately 500 of the donors because counts were too low. Roughly uniform sequencing depth across donors was assumed in presence/absence analyses, although this assumption may not hold. Linkage disequilibrium might explain the correlated functional status among segregating V segments, but an unknown experimental factor could not be excluded. A further reported finding was that TCR beta sequences accurately predicted the HLA-A and HLA-B alleles for most subjects in the first cohort. In vitro tests confirmed that three of the cytomegalovirus-associated TCR beta chains recognize cytomegalovirus antigens. A later analysis reported that several top co-occurrence clusters appeared linked to parvovirus B19, influenza, CMV and Epstein-Barr virus.

The cohort was made up of under 800 healthy bone marrow donors. At the time of sampling, every cohort member was nominally healthy, though immune exposures that went unrecorded were likely present. The donor tested CMV seropositive, placing the donor among the approximately 290 seropositive members of the cohort. A peripheral blood sample was provided by each donor, and peripheral blood mononuclear cells were used for TCR beta sequencing. The Qiagen DNeasy Blood Extraction Kit was used to extract genomic DNA from the blood cell samples. Inclusive of the bounding cysteine and phenylalanine, the CDR3 is 11 residues long. The retained sequence is limited to the CDR3, 33 bases, with the frame set at the first base. The junction carries 9 bases between V and J, which are trimmed by 8 bases and 6 bases respectively. The germline V gene sets CDR1 to SGHDN and CDR2 to FVKESK. Note on this clone: The antigen it recognizes is unknown. The input lacks base qualities; no much larger clone sits a single base away.

Library method: the immunoSEQ multiplex PCR assay. The multiplex PCR relied on a mix of 60 forward primers for TCR Vbeta segments and 13 reverse primers for TCR Jbeta segments. A multiplex PCR assay on genomic DNA amplified the CDR3 region of rearranged TCR beta genes. Amplified TCR beta libraries were sequenced as 87-base-pair reads on the Illumina HiSeq System. On the authors' methods: A later analysis tallied roughly 76 million unique TCR beta chains across the 600 to 700 repertoires, and around 12 million of those chains were shared by two or more donors. Raw reads were error-corrected and collapsed into unique sequences by a nearest-neighbor algorithm in which closely related sequences were merged to remove PCR and sequencing errors. Alignment of CDR3 sequences to IMGT reference sequences was used to assign V, D and J gene segments. Each retained sequence needed at least a six-nucleotide match to both a V gene segment and a J gene segment. A rearrangement was called productive if the CDR3 had no stop codons and remained in frame with V and J, and every other rearrangement was called non-productive. Following IMGT convention, CDR3 was defined as the stretch from the second conserved V-encoded cysteine to the conserved J-encoded phenylalanine. Sequences without an unambiguous match to a single V gene segment were excluded from the earlier analysis of approximately 560 of the donors. In an earlier analysis of 450 to 700 of the donors, V segments were called functional above 56.7% productive rearrangements and were called segregating when the between-donor standard deviation exceeded 5%. A statistical classification framework was developed to diagnose cytomegalovirus status using the catalog of TCR beta chain sequences. V and J gene assignment, in a later analysis, came from comparing TCR nucleotide sequences with IMGT/GENE-DB human TR gene sequences. Using the TCRdist pipeline, a later analysis assigned CDR3 sequences along with most-parsimonious VDJ recombination scenarios. In a later analysis, each TCR beta chain was defined by its CDR3 amino acid sequence together with its V-gene family, and reads without a unique V-gene family were excluded. A later analysis removed nearly 600 highly shared, low-generation-probability nucleotide sequences to deal with suspected cross-contamination and a sequencing artifact. For each public chain, a later analysis derived a clonal expansion index from normalized ranks of inferred template counts within each repertoire. Generation probabilities in a later analysis came from a VDJ recombination model fitted to out-of-frame rearrangements, and those results were checked against IGoR. In a later analysis, hypergeometric tests were used to score TCR-TCR, TCR-HLA and TCR-CMV co-occurrence, with a repertoire-size bias correction applied to TCR pairs. In a later analysis, false discovery rates were estimated by permuting HLA or CMV assignments 20 times. In a later analysis, co-occurring TCRs were grouped using DBSCAN, with TCRdist sequence similarity added in when clustering inside HLA-allele-positive subsets. Repertoires with fewer than 30,000 or more than 120,000 public chains, plus five repertoires with anomalous nucleotide sharing, were excluded from co-occurrence clustering. Here the immuneACCESS table is served through TCRdb, limited to in-frame sequences with V and J called. Missing clones are a known gap in these copies; in checked studies unresolved V genes cover under half, and the rest lacks a known reason. For V, J and clone size, that table is used; D and trimming come from the DNA. This sample is represented by fewer than 200,000 clones; approximately 80% of them were singletons. About 3.4% of the sample goes to the ten largest clones.

This receptor was identified in a man between 40 and 49 years old in good health and CMV-seropositive. Sequenced: PBMCs. The receptor chain draws on TRBV14 and TRBJ2-3, with the D gene not confidently named. The CDR3 has the sequence CASLKADTQYF. Read as DNA, the sequence is TGTGCCAGCTTAAAAGCGGATACGCAGTATTTT.